This TCR beta chain appears in the sequencing data of a study of CXCR3-negative and CXCR3-positive naive CD8 T cells. The study's findings and limits: TRB CDR3s were more hydrophobic in CXCR3-positive than in CXCR3-negative naive cells.

This CDR3 has 14 amino acids. CDR1 and CDR2 (germline): SGDLS, YYNGEE. The libraries of TRB cDNA were constructed through 5' RACE using UMI labels. TCRdb reprocessed the 5' RACE reads, with one entry per CDR3 protein and no DNA. The table lists around 140,000 distinct CDR3 sequences. A remark on this clonotype: Its antigen is undetermined.

The V call is TRBV9, the J call TRBJ2-2. This TCR was sampled from a human donor in good health. Some clones in this sample may be carry-over from other donors' samples. What was sequenced was naive CXCR3+ CD8+ T cells from blood. Subset: CD45RO-CCR7+CD27+CD95- naive CD8+ T cells expressing CXCR3 (TNR3+). This chain's CDR3 is CASSVASATGELFF.